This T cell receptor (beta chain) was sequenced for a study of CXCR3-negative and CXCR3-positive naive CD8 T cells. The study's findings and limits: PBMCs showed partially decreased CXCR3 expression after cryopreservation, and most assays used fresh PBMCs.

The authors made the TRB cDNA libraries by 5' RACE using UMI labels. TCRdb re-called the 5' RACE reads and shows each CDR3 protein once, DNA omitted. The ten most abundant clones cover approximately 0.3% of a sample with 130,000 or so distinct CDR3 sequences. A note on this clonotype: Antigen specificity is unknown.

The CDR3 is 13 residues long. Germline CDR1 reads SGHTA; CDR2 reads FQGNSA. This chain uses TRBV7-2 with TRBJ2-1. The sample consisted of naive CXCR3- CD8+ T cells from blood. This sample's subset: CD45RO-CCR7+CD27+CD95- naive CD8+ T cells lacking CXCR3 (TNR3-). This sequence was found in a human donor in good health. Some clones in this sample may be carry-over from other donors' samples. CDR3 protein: CASSLDLYNEQFF.